The clone carrying this TCR beta chain has just a few counts. Its antigen remains unknown. V lost 6 bases, J lost 7 bases, and 9 bases stayed unmatched. CDR1 SNHLY and CDR2 FYNNEI come from the germline V gene. CDR3 length: 15 residues. This specimen comes from a study of identical twins. General observations from the study: Cross-sectional statistics underpinned the conclusions; the same donors were not followed. Analyses of zero insertions could, in part, be confounded by invariant MAIT and iNKT cells. Beta out-of-frame sequences showed weaker excess twin sharing. Models underpredicted monozygotic twin sharing of out-of-frame TCR alpha.

TCRdb called the 5' RACE reads again in MiXCR, with one record for every CDR3 protein. The sample yields some 460,000 distinct CDR3 sequences, 13% to 15% seen once. This sample was shared with a second study, whose subject was yellow fever vaccine responses in identical twins.

Specimen: CD4+ T cells sorted from blood. This receptor was obtained from a woman under 30 in good health. This chain links TRBV2 with TRBJ2-2; 9 nucleotides agree with TRBD1. The CDR3 here is CASRPGTGWGGELFF. In DNA form, the CDR3 reads TGTGCCAGCAGACCCGGGACAGGGTGGGGCGGGGAGCTGTTTTTT.